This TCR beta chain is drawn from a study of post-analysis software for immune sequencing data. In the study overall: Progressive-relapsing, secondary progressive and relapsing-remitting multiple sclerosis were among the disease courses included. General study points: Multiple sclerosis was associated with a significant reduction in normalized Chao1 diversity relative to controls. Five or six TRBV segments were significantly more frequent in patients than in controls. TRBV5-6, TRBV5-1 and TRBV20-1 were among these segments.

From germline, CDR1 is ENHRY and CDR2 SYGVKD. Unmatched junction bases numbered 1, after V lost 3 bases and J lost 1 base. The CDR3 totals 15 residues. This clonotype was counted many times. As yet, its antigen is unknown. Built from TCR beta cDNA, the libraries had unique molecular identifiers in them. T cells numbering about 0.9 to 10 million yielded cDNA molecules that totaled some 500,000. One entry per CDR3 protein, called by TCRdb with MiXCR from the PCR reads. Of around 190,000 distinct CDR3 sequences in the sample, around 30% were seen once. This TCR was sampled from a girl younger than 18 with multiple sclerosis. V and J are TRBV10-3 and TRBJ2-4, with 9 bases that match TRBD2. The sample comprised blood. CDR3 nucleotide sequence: TGTGCCATCAGTGACGGGACTAGCGCCAAAAACATTCAGTACTTC. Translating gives CAISDGTSAKNIQYF.